These 15 T cell receptor beta chains share one sample of origin, sequenced in a study of T cells after yellow fever vaccination. MiXCR, applied by TCRdb to the 5' RACE reads, yields one record per CDR3 protein. The sample contains 120,000 or so distinct CDR3 sequences, 7.5% to 10% of which appear only once. Sample: CD8+ T cells sorted from PBMCs, taken on the day of the yellow fever booster vaccination. The receptors derive from a man aged 18 to 29 who received the YFV17D yellow fever vaccine.

The chain uses TRBV4-1 and TRBJ2-5, with D perhaps matching TRBD2 (6 bases). This CDR3 has 13 residues. V lost 5 bases, J lost 5 bases, and 12 bases lay in between. From germline, CDR1 is MGHRA and CDR2 YSYEKL. CDR3 loop: CASSRDSSETQYF. For the CDR3, the DNA is TGCGCCAGCAGCAGGGACTCCTCGGAGACCCAGTACTTC.

This clonotype has at least ten counts. The CDR3 sequence is CASSSSSGFLTDTQYF. As DNA, the CDR3 is TGTGCCAGCAGCTCCTCTAGCGGGTTCCTCACAGATACGCAGTATTTT. The chain has TRBV7-9 and TRBJ2-3; 8 bases are a match to TRBD2. Per germline, CDR1 SEHNR and CDR2 FQNEAQ (reference sequence). This CDR3 contains 16 residues. V trimming: 4 bases; J trimming: 2 bases; junction bases outside the gene matches: 8.

This clonotype appeared a few times. The gene calls are TRBV24-1 and TRBJ2-1; the D gene is possibly TRBD2 (7 bases). Deletions cut 11 bases from V and 0 bases from J, with 34 bases between. The CDR3 runs to 21 residues. Germline lookup yields CDR1 KGHDR and CDR2 SFDVKD. CDR3 sequence (DNA): TGTGCCAGCCCGGGCTCCGGAGGTTTCAGGGAGGGGGGTAGCTCCTACAATGAGCAGTTCTTC. Protein sequence: CASPGSGGFREGGSSYNEQFF.

This clonotype was counted between two and nine times. The V call is TRBV29-1, the J call TRBJ1-2; D is unclear. Germline V gives CDR1 SQVTM, CDR2 ANQGSEA. V was pared by 4 bases and J by 8 bases, with 14 bases between. The CDR3 runs to 12 residues. As DNA, the CDR3 is TGCAGCGTTGTTCCAGGCCGTACCGGCTACACCTTC. This sequence encodes CSVVPGRTGYTF.

This clonotype has a count of ten or more. The chain joins TRBV29-1 to TRBJ2-2; D unresolved. With 4 bases removed from V and 2 bases from J, the gap between germline ends came to 8 bases. Germline assignment: CDR1 SQVTM and CDR2 ANQGSEA. The CDR3 has 13 amino acids. The CDR3 spells CSVVGSNTGELFF. The CDR3 nucleotides read TGCAGCGTTGTCGGCAGCAACACCGGGGAGCTGTTTTTT.

The rearrangement uses TRBV24-1 and TRBJ2-3; D is perhaps TRBD2 (5 bases). Trimming removed 4 bases at V and 6 bases at J, with 13 bases between. Germline assignment: CDR1 KGHDR and CDR2 SFDVKD. This CDR3 comprises 14 residues. DNA of the CDR3: TGTGCCACCAGTGACACGGGGTCGAGCGATACGCAGTATTTT. Translation: CATSDTGSSDTQYF.

The chain links TRBV20-1 to TRBJ2-1; D is undetermined. The length of the CDR3 is 11 residues. Trimming pared 2 bases from V and 13 bases from J, leaving 12 bases between. Germline V gives CDR1 DFQATT, CDR2 SNEGSKA (reference sequence). CDR3 DNA: TGCAGTGCTAGATTAGTAGAGTTCCAGTTCTTC. As protein: CSARLVEFQFF.

The V and J genes are TRBV6-2 or TRBV6-3 and TRBJ2-5; weak D call: TRBD1 (6 bases). The CDR3 is 18 amino acids. The V and J ends lost 4 bases and 0 bases respectively, with 21 bases between them. Germline CDR1 and CDR2: MNHEY and SVGEGT. This CDR3 is CASSFRRSRDTYQETQYF. CDR3 in DNA: TGTGCCAGCAGTTTTCGGAGGTCCCGGGACACGTACCAAGAGACCCAGTACTTC.

The chain is built from TRBV13 and TRBJ1-2; TRBD1 aligns across 8 bases. After removal of 5 bases from V and 5 bases from J, the junction contained 7 bases not matched to a gene. The V gene's germline CDR1 is PRHDT and CDR2 FYEKMQ (reference sequence). The CDR3 runs to 14 residues. CDR3: CASSRKDRVYGYTF. The CDR3 coding sequence is TGTGCCAGCAGCCGAAAGGACAGGGTTTATGGCTACACCTTC.

The chain uses TRBV12-3 or TRBV12-4 and TRBJ2-3; no reliable D call. This CDR3 spans 14 amino acids. The V end lost 6 bases, the J end lost 5 bases, and 15 bases lay between the germline ends. Here the CDR3 DNA reads TGTGCCAGCAGCCTATTGTCCCCCTTAGATACGCAGTATTTT. Residues: CASSLLSPLDTQYF.

V gene TRBV11-2 combines with J gene TRBJ1-1, with a tentative D call TRBD1 (5 bases). Deletions cut 8 bases from V and 0 bases from J, with 13 bases between. Germline loops: CDR1 SGHAT, CDR2 FQNNGV. The CDR3 extends over 14 amino acids. CDR3 region: CASSRQRVNTEAFF. As DNA, the CDR3 is TGTGCCAGCTCTCGACAGCGGGTGAACACTGAAGCTTTCTTT.

This clonotype was seen a few times. The rearrangement uses TRBV12-3 or TRBV12-4 and TRBJ2-3; D possibly matches TRBD1 or TRBD2 (5 bases each). The CDR3 has 12 amino acids. The V gene lost 8 bases and the J gene lost 5 bases, with 11 bases spanning the gap. The CDR3 protein is CASWGSGDTQYF. The CDR3 nucleotides are TGTGCCAGCTGGGGGTCTGGAGATACGCAGTATTTT.

The V gene is TRBV7-6, the J gene TRBJ2-3, with 10 bases matching TRBD2. The CDR3 has 20 residues. CDR1 is SGHVS and CDR2 is FNYEAQ in the germline V gene. Losses at the gene ends were 1 base for V and 2 bases for J; bases not matched to a gene: 15. CDR3 bases: TGTGCCAGCAGCTTAGTTCCGGGGGGCCTGCTAGCGGGGGTCACAGATACGCAGTATTTT. Translation: CASSLVPGGLLAGVTDTQYF.

This clonotype came up a few times. This chain uses TRBV6-2 or TRBV6-3 with TRBJ2-3, with TRBD2 matching 12 bases. With 6 bases clipped from V and 2 bases from J, the junction kept 3 bases outside the gene matches. The germline V gene encodes CDR1 MNHEY and CDR2 SVGEGT. This CDR3 spans 15 amino acids. CDR3 sequence reads: CASRLAGGITDTQYF. The CDR3 bases are TGTGCCAGCAGACTAGCGGGGGGCATCACAGATACGCAGTATTTT.

The rearrangement joins TRBV14 to TRBJ2-5; D perhaps matches TRBD2 (6 bases). V was clipped by 6 bases and J by 2 bases, with 13 bases between them. In germline, CDR1 is SGHDN, CDR2 FVKESK. The CDR3 contains 14 residues. The CDR3 DNA reads as TGTGCCAGCAGGCCTCGGAGGGGACAAGAGACCCAGTACTTC. Translating it yields CASRPRRGQETQYF.